These 22 T cell receptor beta chains were all obtained from the same sample, sequenced in a study of blood T cells in healthy people across ages. A J-beta primer mix and a sample-barcoded 5' primer were used in a second PCR of roughly 6 to 12 cycles. TCRdb used MiXCR to reprocess the 5' RACE reads, holding one entry per CDR3 protein. The sample carries more than 1.4 million distinct CDR3 sequences, around 42% recorded once. The sample consisted of blood. The receptors originated from a woman aged 18-30 years in good health.

This clonotype was observed a few times. The gene calls are TRBV20-1 and TRBJ2-1; D tentatively fits TRBD1 or TRBD2 (5 bases each). Germline V gene data show CDR1 as DFQATT and CDR2 as SNEGSKA (reference sequence). The CDR3 extends over 15 amino acids. Deletions cut 4 bases from V and 5 bases from J, with 18 bases between. CDR3 residues: CSAKDKGTNHNEQFF. The CDR3 DNA reads as TGCAGTGCTAAGGATAAAGGGACCAACCACAATGAGCAGTTCTTC.

This chain links TRBV3-1 with TRBJ2-1; tentatively, D is TRBD2 (6 bases). The CDR3 loop spans 16 amino acids. Germline V gene sequence: CDR1 LGHDT, CDR2 YNNKEL (reference sequence). V was trimmed by 1 base and J by 5 bases, leaving 15 bases between them. The CDR3, as DNA: TGTGCCAGCAGCCAAGGTCCGGGAGCCGTCCACAATGAGCAGTTCTTC. Its protein product is CASSQGPGAVHNEQFF.

The gene calls are TRBV27 and TRBJ1-2, with a weak D call TRBD1 (5 bases). Trimming cost V 7 bases and J 7 bases, with 10 bases left between them. The length of the CDR3 is 11 residues. Germline V gene data show CDR1 as MNHEY and CDR2 as SMNVEV (reference sequence). The CDR3 DNA follows: TGTGCCAGCAACTCGGGGGGTGGCTACACCTTC. Its protein product is CASNSGGGYTF.

This clonotype turned up a few times. The chain employs TRBV12-3 or TRBV12-4 and TRBJ2-2; D is unresolved. The CDR3 runs 14 residues. V shed 5 bases and J shed 3 bases, with 10 bases lying between them. CDR3 nucleotides: TGTGCCAGCAGTCCCGCCCAGCACACCGGGGAGCTGTTTTTT. This translates into CASSPAQHTGELFF.

The V call is TRBV6-5, the J call TRBJ2-1; D not certain. Trimming pared 2 bases from V and 5 bases from J, leaving 13 bases between. The CDR3 is 15 residues long. Germline V gene lookup returns CDR1 MNHEY and CDR2 SVGAGI. This chain's CDR3 is CASSYEKGIDNEQFF. In DNA form, the CDR3 reads TGTGCCAGCAGTTACGAGAAGGGTATCGACAATGAGCAGTTCTTC.

This clonotype came up a few times. The chain recombines TRBV19 with TRBJ1-1; 9 bases fit TRBD1. The J segment lost 4 bases and the V segment lost 10 bases, leaving 7 bases of the junction unmatched. Looked up from germline, CDR1 is LNHDA and CDR2 is SQIVND (reference sequence). The CDR3 runs to 13 residues. The CDR3 region is CATSNRGLTEAFF. The DNA of the CDR3 is TGTGCCACCTCAAACAGGGGGCTCACTGAAGCTTTCTTT.

This chain connects TRBV7-2 to TRBJ2-7; 11 nucleotides agree with TRBD2. This CDR3 has 15 amino acids. Germline CDR1 is SGHTA and CDR2 is FQGNSA. J gave up 5 bases and V 2 bases, and 5 bases lay outside the gene matches. The CDR3 loop is CASSLQRLAGNEQYF. The CDR3 DNA is TGTGCCAGCAGCTTACAGCGACTAGCGGGAAACGAGCAGTACTTC.

The chain combines TRBV15 with TRBJ2-3; D is unresolved. The germline V gene encodes CDR1 LNHNV and CDR2 YYDKDF (reference sequence). V was cut by 1 base and J by 7 bases, with 6 bases left in between. The CDR3 is 12 amino acids. The CDR3 spells CATSRAGNTQYF. CDR3 coding DNA: TGTGCCACCAGCAGAGCAGGAAATACGCAGTATTTT.

The V and J genes are TRBV20-1 and TRBJ1-1; TRBD1 might be the D (5 bases). Germline V CDR1 and CDR2: DFQATT, SNEGSKA (reference sequence). The CDR3 is made up of 13 amino acids. V lost 3 bases to trimming and J lost 7 bases, with 15 bases between them. In DNA form, the CDR3 reads TGCAGTGCTAGCAGGGAGGGCGGGGGTGAAGCTTTCTTT. Its protein product is CSASREGGGEAFF.

The CDR3: CASSQSGRSLGEQYF. The CDR3 DNA reads TGCGCCAGCAGCCAAAGCGGGAGGTCCTTAGGCGAGCAGTACTTC. This chain connects TRBV5-1 to TRBJ2-7; 9 bases line up with TRBD2. The CDR3 is 15 amino acids. CDR1 and CDR2 from the germline V gene are SGHRS and YFSETQ. V was clipped by 4 bases and J by 6 bases; unmatched bases: 11.

This clonotype turned up a few times. The rearrangement links TRBV6-1 to TRBJ1-2; 10 bases are a match to TRBD1. The length of the CDR3 is 11 residues. The trim removed 10 bases at V and 7 bases at J, leaving 3 bases unmatched. The germline V gene has CDR1 MNHNS and CDR2 SASEGT. CDR3 protein: CATRTGGGYTF. CDR3 in DNA: TGTGCCACTAGGACAGGGGGTGGCTACACCTTC.

This chain uses TRBV19 with TRBJ2-7; 8 bases are shared with TRBD2. The germline V gene encodes CDR1 LNHDA and CDR2 SQIVND (reference sequence). Trimming removed 7 bases from V and 2 bases from J; junction bases left unmatched: 7. There are 14 residues in the CDR3. The DNA for the CDR3 is TGTGCCAGTAACCCAACGGGGGGGACCTACGAGCAGTACTTC. This codes for CASNPTGGTYEQYF.

This chain uses TRBV6-2 or TRBV6-3 with TRBJ2-7; 8 bases map to TRBD2. J lost 0 bases, V lost 6 bases, and 10 bases had no gene match. Germline V gene lookup returns CDR1 MNHEY and CDR2 SVGEGT. The CDR3 is 16 amino acids. This CDR3 reads CASSPIRTSSSYEQYF. CDR3 coding DNA: TGTGCCAGCAGCCCCATAAGGACTAGCAGCTCCTACGAGCAGTACTTC.

This clonotype was seen only a few times. The V call is TRBV7-9, the J call TRBJ2-5; TRBD1 or TRBD2 may be the D gene (5 bases each). V was clipped by 5 bases and J by 5 bases, with 15 bases between them. Looked up from germline, CDR1 is SEHNR and CDR2 is FQNEAQ (reference sequence). There are 14 residues in the CDR3. The CDR3 coding sequence is TGTGCCAGCAGCCATTGGCAAGGGACGGAGACCCAGTACTTC. Protein: CASSHWQGTETQYF. The variable domain in full, completed from reference TRBV7-9 and TRBJ2-5, reads DTGVSQNPRHKITKRGQNVTFRCDPISEHNRLYWYRQTLGQGPEFLTYFQNEAQLEKSRLLSDRFSAERPKGSFSTLEIQRTEQGDSAMYLCASSHWQGTETQYFGPGTRLLVL.

CDR3 nucleotides: TGTGCCAGCAGCTTAGGAAGGGGCAGGTTCACAGATACGCAGTATTTT. Amino acids: CASSLGRGRFTDTQYF. The chain uses TRBV7-9 and TRBJ2-3; TRBD1 might be the D (5 bases). The CDR3 runs to 16 residues. CDR1 SEHNR and CDR2 FQNEAQ come from the germline V gene (reference sequence). The germline V and J ends were trimmed by 1 base and 2 bases, with 13 bases remaining between them. The variable domain in full, with the rest retrieved from reference TRBV7-9 and TRBJ2-3, is DTGVSQNPRHKITKRGQNVTFRCDPISEHNRLYWYRQTLGQGPEFLTYFQNEAQLEKSRLLSDRFSAERPKGSFSTLEIQRTEQGDSAMYLCASSLGRGRFTDTQYFGPGTRLTVL.

The chain couples TRBV7-9 to TRBJ2-5; D remains ambiguous. The CDR3 is 11 amino acids. Trimming cost V 4 bases and J 4 bases, with 4 bases left between them. Germline V gives CDR1 SEHNR, CDR2 FQNEAQ (reference sequence). The CDR3 DNA reads as TGTGCCAGCAGCTATACAGAGACCCAGTACTTC. As protein: CASSYTETQYF.

Remarks on this clonotype: One end of the junction varies from germline; a read error may be responsible. The rearrangement uses TRBV7-9 and TRBJ2-7; TRBD1 aligns across 7 bases. The J call is in doubt because the DNA end fits TRBJ2-5 better. The CDR3 has 14 amino acids. Germline V gene lookup returns CDR1 SEHNR and CDR2 FQNEAQ (reference sequence). This chain's CDR3 is CDSSATGVLETQYF. In DNA, the CDR3 is TGTGACAGCAGCGCTACAGGGGTTCTCGAGACCCAGTACTTC.

The chain combines TRBV14 with TRBJ2-1; 12 bases fit TRBD1. V gave up 5 bases and J gave up 6 bases; unmatched junction bases: 5. The CDR3 runs 15 residues. The germline V gene encodes CDR1 SGHDN and CDR2 FVKESK. The CDR3 loop reads CASSSPGQGANEQFF. The CDR3 DNA reads TGTGCCAGCAGCTCGCCGGGACAGGGGGCCAATGAGCAGTTCTTC.

The chain combines TRBV29-1 with TRBJ1-3; 7 bases are shared with TRBD1. Germline V gene data show CDR1 as SQVTM and CDR2 as ANQGSEA. This CDR3 spans 14 amino acids. Trimming at V came to 7 bases and at J to 0 bases, leaving 6 bases not matched to a gene. For the CDR3, the DNA is TGCAGCGCACAGGGGATGGACTCTGGAAACACCATATATTTT. Translating gives CSAQGMDSGNTIYF.

The chain's CDR3 is CASSQNPGVLNYGYTF. Written as DNA, the CDR3 is TGTGCCAGCAGCCAAAACCCGGGGGTCCTTAACTATGGCTACACCTTC. The rearrangement links TRBV14 to TRBJ1-2, with D possibly matching TRBD1 (5 bases). V lost 2 bases, J lost 1 base, and 14 bases lay in between. Germline values: CDR1 SGHDN, CDR2 FVKESK. The CDR3 runs to 16 residues.

The V and J genes are TRBV12-3 or TRBV12-4 and TRBJ2-7, with D perhaps TRBD1 (5 bases). This CDR3 is built from 13 residues. V lost 9 bases and J 3 bases, leaving 15 bases between the germline ends. This CDR3 is CARGTRGFYEQYF. The CDR3 region has the DNA TGTGCCAGAGGCACAAGGGGTTTCTACGAGCAGTACTTC.

This clonotype was counted a few times. The chain couples TRBV25-1 to TRBJ2-4; 10 bases align to TRBD2. Losses at the gene ends were 2 bases for V and 2 bases for J; bases not matched to a gene: 12. The CDR3 is made up of 19 amino acids. The germline CDR1 and CDR2 sequences are MGHDK and SYGVNS. Here the CDR3 DNA reads TGTGCCAGCAGTGAAGCGGTTAGCGGGGGGCTAGGGACCAAAAACATTCAGTACTTC. This translates into CASSEAVSGGLGTKNIQYF.